This TCR beta chain was observed in a study of T cells in Graves' hyperthyroidism and ophthalmopathy. Whole-study context: It was at initial diagnosis, before any treatment, that peripheral blood was collected.

Amplification of TCR beta CDR3 regions was performed using RNA transcripts as template. The HTBI primer set served for first-round RT-PCR of the TCR CDR3. TCRdb reprocessed the multiplex PCR reads with MiXCR, giving one entry per CDR3 protein. The sample holds 500,000 to 600,000 distinct CDR3 sequences, around 20% seen once. This clonotype has just a few counts. V shed 1 base and J 6 bases; nucleotides not matched to a gene: 6. The CDR3 consists of 14 residues. Germline V gene data show CDR1 as DFQATT and CDR2 as SNEGSKA (reference sequence). The specimen sequenced was blood. This chain connects TRBV20-1 to TRBJ2-1, with TRBD2 identical over 7 bases. The TCR originated in a man aged 40-49 years with Graves' ophthalmopathy. The CDR3 DNA reads TGCAGTGCTAGAGGGGGGGGTATCGTCAATGAGCAGTTCTTC. Translated, it gives CSARGGGIVNEQFF.